This T cell receptor beta chain was observed in a study of T cell responses to AZD1222 COVID-19 vaccine. Background on the study: Second doses that came at about 4 or about 12 weeks were put together.

CDR1 and CDR2 (germline): SGHTA, FQGNSA. Trimming pared 5 bases from V and 4 bases from J, leaving 17 bases between. CDR3 length: 15 residues. Concerning this clone itself: Its antigen is not known.

Broader study findings: Spike-specific TCR breadth and depth both grew after two AZD1222 doses. Donors were largely white British and mainly female; clonal diversity was possibly underestimated.

Sequencing used immunoSEQ multiplex PCR; TCRdb keeps in-frame clones, though not all of them. Of fewer than 85,000 clones in the sample, approximately 90% are singletons; the top ten hold approximately 30%. The J gene is TRBJ1-2, the V gene TRBV7-2, with D hard to call. The receptor comes from an adult in good health. The material was peripheral blood, obtained on day 0 of AZD1222 vaccination. The chain's CDR3 is CASSPPRGEIYGYTF. The CDR3 DNA reads as TGTGCCAGCAGCCCCCCCCGAGGAGAGATCTATGGCTACACCTTC.